This TCR beta chain came from a study of blood T cells in healthy people across ages (dated by TCRdb to between 2014 and 2017). A note on the overall study: In model experiments, template switching captured about one uniquely barcoded TCR beta cDNA molecule for every two T cells. To avoid experimental bias, donors of different ages were distributed randomly across sequencing lanes. Using the same blood draw, the study looked at two additional independent replicas of 1 million unique cDNA reads for two donors, one aged 18 to 30 and the other aged 80 or older. Four age groups were formed from the donors: young (average about 17 years), middle-aged (around 39), aged (roughly 56) and long-lived (around 80). The study measured age-related changes in TCR beta repertoire diversity using deep sequencing normalized with unique cDNA molecular identifiers.

What the study reported, not specific to this receptor: Compared with the aged group, the long-lived group had more naive CD4+ T cells, fewer expanded clones and increased TCR diversity, suggesting age selection. Estimates of total diversity from one million sequenced T cells were regarded as lower bounds and underestimates. The CMV infection status of donors was not known, potentially confounding age-related changes in expanded clonotypes. Since profiling was done on bulk unsorted PBMCs, naive and antigen-experienced compartments could not be conclusively compared. Observed TCR beta diversity per million T cells fell roughly linearly with age, and a significant reduction was already apparent by age about 38. Observed TCR beta diversity correlated strongly with the percentage of naive T cells measured by flow cytometry.

The donors were roughly 40 Caucasian individuals from Russia, aged roughly 6 to 100 years, who were systemically healthy. Each donor gave 8 to 10 milliliters of peripheral blood, drawn into EDTA-treated Vacutainer tubes. Ficoll-Paque density-gradient centrifugation was used to isolate PBMCs, with at least 6.5 million per sample. Total RNA was extracted from PBMCs with Trizol reagent, with at least 6 micrograms obtained per sample. Naive CD45RAhigh/CD27high T cell percentages were measured by flow cytometry on a PBMC aliquot from every donor. The library relied on 5' RACE. This sample was sequenced with an Illumina HiSeq 2500. The second PCR ran for about 6 to 11 cycles and used a J-beta primer mix along with a sample-barcoded 5' primer. A template-switch 5' adaptor carrying 12 random nucleotides introduced a unique molecular identifier onto each TCR beta cDNA molecule. Each sample yielded at least 3 million CDR3-containing paired-end reads. All of the RNA was converted into first-strand cDNA using the Mint cDNA synthesis kit, with a TRBC-specific oligonucleotide serving as the primer. All cDNA was treated with uracil-DNA glycosylase and then went through a first 18-cycle PCR with the universal primers M1SS and BC2_uni_R. Concerning the study's data processing: Each sample was normalized by randomly selecting 1 million high-quality reads, each carrying a distinct molecular identifier. Instead of being binned into consensus sequences, reads with shared molecular identifiers were discarded. MiTCR, run with a Q25 quality threshold and the strictest error-elimination algorithm, handled CDR3 identification, clonotype clustering and error correction. A nonparametric unseen species model with Euler transformation was used to estimate lower-bound total TCR beta diversity. In-frame beta chains were kept once TCRdb had trimmed the public reads at Q25 with fastp and called clones with MiXCR. One record per CDR3 amino acid sequence lists the most common genes and DNA. V and J calls and clone size were set by TCRdb, not the authors. The sample table holds about 1.4 million distinct CDR3 sequences, of which approximately 60% were seen once. The ten largest account for 5% to 7% of the sample.

The CDR3 goes from the cysteine to the phenylalanine over 16 residues. Of the read, only the CDR3 DNA is kept; its 48 bases are in frame from base 1. From a lookup of the germline V gene, CDR1 and CDR2 are SGDLS and YYNGEE. Trimming removed 0 bases from V and 2 bases from J, leaving 15 bases between the germline ends. About this clonotype: Its antigen is not yet known. Within one base of it there is no much larger clone, and no base qualities were kept.

Rearrangement joined TRBV9 to TRBJ2-7; D gene: possibly TRBD2, on 6 matching bases. The sequence derives from a man between 18 and 35 years old in good health. Sequencing was performed on blood. The sequence in DNA is TGTGCCAGCAGCGTAGGAGCCAGGACTACCCCCTACGAGCAGTACTTC. Translated, this is CASSVGARTTPYEQYF.